The next 28 T cell receptor beta chains were all read from a single sample in a study of T cell responses to AZD1222 COVID-19 vaccine. Clones were sequenced by immunoSEQ multiplex PCR, and TCRdb holds only the in-frame ones, with some missing. The repertoire holds about 73,000 clones, nearly 90% seen once, with roughly a tenth in the top ten. The specimen comprised peripheral blood, sampled 28 days after the second AZD1222 dose. These receptors all stem from an adult who received the AZD1222 COVID-19 vaccine.

The CDR3 coding sequence is TGTGCCAGCACTAGGGTTGCCTACGAGCAGTACGTC. Translation: CASTRVAYEQYV. The chain has TRBV2 and TRBJ2-7; no definite D call. V lost 7 bases to trimming and J lost 2 bases, with 9 bases between them. The CDR3 covers 12 residues. Germline V gene data show CDR1 as SNHLY and CDR2 as FYNNEI.

The V and J genes are TRBV24-1 and TRBJ2-3; the D call may be TRBD1 or TRBD2 (5 bases each). Trimming removed 8 bases from V and 2 bases from J, with 13 bases in between. The CDR3 has 14 amino acids. The germline V gene encodes CDR1 KGHDR and CDR2 SFDVKD. The CDR3 loop reads CATMGRWLTDTQYF. CDR3 DNA: TGTGCCACCATGGGACGGTGGCTCACAGATACGCAGTATTTT.

This chain joins TRBV13 and TRBJ2-1; perhaps D is TRBD1 or TRBD2 (5 bases each). CDR3 length equals 18 residues. The V and J ends lost 2 bases and 0 bases respectively, with 17 bases between them. Germline V lookup: CDR1 PRHDT, CDR2 FYEKMQ (reference sequence). The CDR3 here is CASSLNAFAGSSYNEQFF. The CDR3 nucleotides are TGTGCCAGCAGCTTAAACGCTTTCGCAGGGAGCTCCTACAATGAGCAGTTCTTC. Full variable domain (missing parts from reference TRBV13 and TRBJ2-1): AAGVIQSPRHLIKEKRETATLKCYPIPRHDTVYWYQQGPGQDPQFLISFYEKMQSDKGSIPDRFSAQQFSDYHSELNMSSLELGDSALYFCASSLNAFAGSSYNEQFFGPGTRLTVL.

The CDR3 DNA sequence: TGTGCCAGTAGTTATACCGTCTCCGGAGAGACCCAGTACTTC. As protein: CASSYTVSGETQYF. V and J are TRBV19 and TRBJ2-5; D unclear. CDR1 is LNHDA, CDR2 SQIVND, per germline (reference sequence). The length of the CDR3 is 14 residues. Trimming removed 5 bases from V and 4 bases from J, with 14 bases in between. Full variable domain (rest looked up from reference TRBV19 and TRBJ2-5): DGGITQSPKYLFRKEGQNVTLSCEQNLNHDAMYWYRQDPGQGLRLIYYSQIVNDFQKGDIAEGYSVSREKKESFPLTVTSAQKNPTAFYLCASSYTVSGETQYFGPGTRLLVL.

The chain employs TRBV7-3 and TRBJ2-5, with D uncertain. CDR1 is SGHTA, CDR2 FQGTGA, per germline. The CDR3 has 16 amino acids. Trimming cost V 6 bases and J 4 bases, with 21 bases left between them. The DNA of the CDR3 is TGTGCCAGCAGGCCTAATTCGGGTGTAACAAGAGAGACCCAGTACTTC. Its protein product is CASRPNSGVTRETQYF.

This clone was seen only once. This CDR3 is also generated by other DNA sequences in the sample. This chain links TRBV5-4 with TRBJ2-2; D unresolved. This CDR3 spans 13 amino acids. The V gene's germline CDR1 is SGHNT and CDR2 YYREEE (reference sequence). V lost 1 base and J 7 bases, leaving 8 bases between the germline ends. The chain's CDR3 is CASSLTSGGELFF. The CDR3 coding sequence is TGTGCCAGCAGCTTGACGAGTGGCGGGGAGCTGTTTTTT. The variable domain in full, with the rest retrieved from reference TRBV5-4 and TRBJ2-2, is ETGVTQSPTHLIKTRGQQVTLRCSSQSGHNTVSWYQQALGQGPQFIFQYYREEENGRGNFPPRFSGLQFPNYSSELNVNALELDDSALYLCASSLTSGGELFFGEGSRLTVL.

V is TRBV28 and J is TRBJ2-1; 7 bases line up with TRBD1. Germline V gene data show CDR1 as MDHEN and CDR2 as SYDVKM. V was clipped by 6 bases and J by 4 bases; unmatched bases: 9. This CDR3 contains 15 residues. The CDR3 loop reads CASSPGTARYNEQFF. DNA of the CDR3: TGTGCCAGCAGCCCCGGGACAGCGAGGTACAATGAGCAGTTCTTC. The entire variable domain, with the rest obtained from reference TRBV28 and TRBJ2-1, is as follows: DVKVTQSSRYLVKRTGEKVFLECVQDMDHENMFWYRQDPGLGLRLIYFSYDVKMKEKGDIPEGYSVSREKKERFSLILESASTNQTSMYLCASSPGTARYNEQFFGPGTRLTVL.

J is TRBJ2-2 and V is TRBV24-1, with D perhaps matching TRBD2 (5 bases). Germline V gives CDR1 KGHDR, CDR2 SFDVKD. The CDR3 has 16 residues. The V end lost 2 bases, the J end lost 4 bases, and 13 bases lay between the germline ends. The CDR3 protein is CATSDWYGKGTGELFF. In nucleotides, the CDR3 is TGTGCCACCAGTGATTGGTACGGGAAGGGCACCGGGGAGCTGTTTTTT.

The CDR3 DNA reads as TGTGCCAGTAGTATCGGGGGTAGGAAAGATACGCAGTATTTT. Its translation is CASSIGGRKDTQYF. This sequence joins TRBV19 and TRBJ2-3; D possibly corresponds to TRBD2 (6 bases). The germline gives CDR1 LNHDA, CDR2 SQIVND (reference sequence). Trimming shortened V by 3 bases and J by 5 bases, and 12 bases separated the two germline ends. The CDR3 length is 14 residues.

The chain uses TRBV11-2 and TRBJ2-1, with TRBD1 as a possible D gene (6 bases). The CDR3 is 16 residues long. V was clipped by 5 bases and J by 2 bases, with 16 bases between them. CDR1 is SGHAT and CDR2 is FQNNGV in the germline V gene. The CDR3 sequence is CASSPASRGTYNEQFF. The CDR3 DNA is TGTGCCAGCAGCCCAGCGTCCAGGGGAACCTACAATGAGCAGTTCTTC. Using reference TRBV11-2 and TRBJ2-1 for the parts outside the CDR3, the full variable domain is EAGVAQSPRYKIIEKRQSVAFWCNPISGHATLYWYQQILGQGPKLLIQFQNNGVVDDSQLPKDRFSAERLKGVDSTLKIQPAKLEDSAVYLCASSPASRGTYNEQFFGPGTRLTVL.

The V gene is TRBV20-1, the J gene TRBJ2-7, with 7 bases aligning to TRBD1. The trim removed 3 bases at V and 1 base at J, leaving 9 bases unmatched. The length of the CDR3 is 15 residues. Germline V lookup: CDR1 DFQATT, CDR2 SNEGSKA (reference sequence). CDR3 sequence reads: CSASIGDSKSYEQYF. In DNA, the CDR3 is TGCAGTGCTAGTATAGGGGACAGCAAATCCTACGAGCAGTACTTC.

The V and J genes are TRBV28 and TRBJ1-4, with D uncertain. Per the germline V gene, CDR1 is MDHEN and CDR2 is SYDVKM. This CDR3 is 17 amino acids long. The ends were cut back, 4 bases at V and 2 bases at J, with 17 bases in the middle. This CDR3 is CASSSHPVVGTNEKLFF. The CDR3 DNA is TGTGCCAGCAGTTCCCACCCCGTAGTCGGGACTAATGAAAAACTGTTTTTT.

CDR3 amino acids: CASSRTVSEAFF. The CDR3 bases are TGTGCCAGCAGTCGAACGGTTTCTGAAGCTTTCTTT. The rearrangement uses TRBV6-2 or TRBV6-3 and TRBJ1-1, with unresolved D. V lost 5 bases and J 6 bases, leaving 10 bases between the germline ends. The CDR3 contains 12 residues. CDR1 and CDR2 (germline): MNHEY, SVGEGT.

The chain links TRBV19 to TRBJ2-3; 14 bases align to TRBD2. The V and J ends lost 9 bases and 8 bases, in that order; junction bases with no gene match: 10. The CDR3 is 15 amino acids. CDR1 and CDR2 from the germline V gene are LNHDA and SQIVND (reference sequence). The DNA of the CDR3 is TGTGCCAGCGGACTAGCGGGGGGAATAGTGGCTACGCAGTATTTT. Residues: CASGLAGGIVATQYF.

The V gene is TRBV11-3, the J gene TRBJ2-1, with D possibly matching TRBD2 (5 bases). Trimming removed 0 bases at V and 3 bases at J, with 21 bases between. CDR1 is SGHNT and CDR2 is YENEEA in the germline V gene. This CDR3 has 19 residues. CDR3 bases: TGTGCCAGCAGCTTAGATTGGCGAGCGGCAAGGCCTATCTACAATGAGCAGTTCTTC. Its protein product is CASSLDWRAARPIYNEQFF.

J is TRBJ1-6 and V is TRBV5-6, with 7 bases aligning to TRBD1. The trim removed 1 base at V and 7 bases at J, leaving 2 bases unmatched. CDR1 SGHDT and CDR2 YYEEEE come from the germline V gene. The CDR3 length is 14 residues. CDR3 coding DNA: TGTGCCAGCAGCTTGACAGGGGTCAATTCACCCCTCCACTTT. Translated: CASSLTGVNSPLHF. Full variable domain (rest looked up from reference TRBV5-6 and TRBJ1-6): DAGVTQSPTHLIKTRGQQVTLRCSPKSGHDTVSWYQQALGQGPQFIFQYYEEEERQRGNFPDRFSGHQFPNYSSELNVNALLLGDSALYLCASSLTGVNSPLHFGNGTRLTVT.

The rearrangement uses TRBV2 and TRBJ1-4, with TRBD1 identical over 7 bases. The CDR3 totals 14 residues. Trimming took 5 bases from V and 5 from J; bases not matched to a gene: 5. Germline loops: CDR1 SNHLY, CDR2 FYNNEI. The CDR3 region is CASSQGQFNEKLFF. CDR3 sequence (DNA): TGTGCCAGCAGTCAGGGACAGTTCAATGAAAAACTGTTTTTT.

V gene TRBV21-1 combines with J gene TRBJ2-5; the table's D call of TRBD1 was not tested on the DNA. TRBV21-1 is a pseudogene segment. The CDR3 extends over 17 amino acids. Here the CDR3 reads CASSKVSRGQGEETQYF. CDR3 nucleotides: TGTGCCAGCAGCAAAGTCAGCAGGGGACAGGGCGAGGAGACCCAGTACTTC.

The chain has TRBV9 and TRBJ2-1; possibly TRBD2 for D (6 bases). Trimming took 0 bases from V and 6 from J, leaving 7 bases between them. This CDR3 has 13 amino acids. The V gene's germline CDR1 is SGDLS and CDR2 YYNGEE. CDR3 sequence (DNA): TGTGCCAGCAGCGTAGAACTAGCCAATGAGCAGTTCTTC. Its protein product is CASSVELANEQFF.

This chain links TRBV30 with TRBJ1-6, with 10 bases fitting TRBD1. CDR1 and CDR2 from the germline V gene are GTSNPN and SVGIG (reference sequence). Trimming cost V 2 bases and J 1 base; bases outside gene matches: 17. This CDR3 is built from 21 residues. The DNA of the CDR3 is TGTGCCTGGAGTCCCAACCCCGCCGGGACAGGGGATTTGTCCTATAATTCACCCCTCCACTTT. Residues: CAWSPNPAGTGDLSYNSPLHF. The whole variable domain, filled in from reference TRBV30 and TRBJ1-6, reads SQTIHQWPATLVQPVGSPLSLECTVEGTSNPNLYWYRQAAGRGLQLLFYSVGIGQISSEVPQNLSASRPQDRQFILSSKKLLLSDSGFYLCAWSPNPAGTGDLSYNSPLHFGNGTRLTVT.

The genes are TRBV19 and TRBJ1-4, with 7 bases matching TRBD1. CDR3 length equals 17 residues. Germline lookup yields CDR1 LNHDA and CDR2 SQIVND (reference sequence). Trimming removed 8 bases from V and 4 bases from J; junction bases left unmatched: 16. CDR3 DNA sequence: TGTGCCAGTCATCACATCAGAACAGGGGAAGGTAATGAAAAACTGTTTTTT. It codes for CASHHIRTGEGNEKLFF.

The chain carries TRBV28 and TRBJ2-3; tentatively, D is TRBD1 or TRBD2 (6 bases each). The germline CDR1 and CDR2 sequences are MDHEN and SYDVKM. The CDR3 totals 15 residues. The V and J ends lost 2 bases and 5 bases respectively, with 14 bases between them. This CDR3 is CASSLGGGIVDTQYF. Here the CDR3 DNA reads TGTGCCAGCAGTTTAGGAGGGGGGATAGTAGATACGCAGTATTTT.

This clone was counted once. V and J are TRBV3-1 (or the pseudogene TRBV3-2) and TRBJ1-4, with TRBD1 matching 9 bases. Germline values: CDR1 LGHDT, CDR2 YNNKEL (reference sequence). CDR3 length: 16 amino acids. Trimming took 0 bases from V and 10 from J; bases not matched to a gene: 9. The CDR3 nucleotides are TGTGCCAGCAGCCAAGAAGCAGGGACAGGGTCCTCAAAACTGTTTTTT. Amino acid sequence: CASSQEAGTGSSKLFF.

The chain carries TRBV27 and TRBJ2-2; no reliable D call. V gave up 1 base and J gave up 2 bases, with 11 bases separating them. Germline V lookup: CDR1 MNHEY, CDR2 SMNVEV (reference sequence). The CDR3 has 16 amino acids. The CDR3 nucleotides are TGTGCCAGCAGTTTATTAGGAAGCGCCAACACCGGGGAGCTGTTTTTT. This sequence encodes CASSLLGSANTGELFF.

A few counts support this clone. The gene calls are TRBV7-3 and TRBJ2-2, with 7 bases identical to TRBD1. This CDR3 comprises 17 residues. The junction had 8 bases not matched to a gene; V was cut back by 4 bases and J by 0 bases. Germline V gene data show CDR1 as SGHTA and CDR2 as FQGTGA. The DNA for the CDR3 is TGTGCCAGCAGCTCCCCTAGAGGACAGGCGAACACCGGGGAGCTGTTTTTT. It is translated as CASSSPRGQANTGELFF.

In DNA form, the CDR3 reads TGTGCCAGCAGCCCGGGACAGGGAAAGACCGGGGAGCTGTTTTTT. It yields the protein CASSPGQGKTGELFF. This chain joins TRBV3-1 (or the pseudogene TRBV3-2) and TRBJ2-2; 9 positions match TRBD1. J was trimmed by 5 bases and V by 4 bases; bases with no gene match: 5. CDR1 is LGHDT, CDR2 YNNKEL, per germline (reference sequence). The CDR3 contains 15 residues.

This clone was seen just once. The rearrangement uses TRBV5-1 and TRBJ1-3, with D hard to call. CDR1 is SGHRS, CDR2 YFSETQ, per germline. This CDR3 is 15 amino acids long. V shed 1 base and J shed 0 bases, with 8 bases lying between them. CDR3 nucleotide sequence: TGCGCCAGCAGCTTGACTGCAGGCTCTGGAAACACCATATATTTT. Its translation: CASSLTAGSGNTIYF.

This clone has more than one count but fewer than ten. Other DNA variants within this sample encode the same CDR3. This chain links TRBV12-3 or TRBV12-4 with TRBJ2-3; D gene ambiguous. The CDR3 spans 13 residues. V was cut by 3 bases and J by 2 bases, with 6 bases left in between. The CDR3 is CASSLGNTDTQYF. CDR3 DNA: TGTGCCAGCAGTTTGGGGAACACAGATACGCAGTATTTT.